This T cell receptor beta chain came from a study of human T cells and chemical hapten exposure. On the study more broadly: Across samples, TCR yields varied, mostly owing to small differences in pooled library volumes. Notes on the study in general: Expanded TCR counts at PT1 went up together with patch test score, a positive correlation. The immune response of these alopecia patients might not match healthy individuals'.

Time point specified: patch test 3, about 24 weeks after DPC sensitization. Indicated treatment: therapeutic diphenylcyclopropenone sensitization with weekly scalp DPC. This clonotype was detected ten times or more. Its antigen is unidentified. The library attached unique molecular identifiers to individual cDNA molecules. TCRdb passed the RACE reads through MiXCR, listing each CDR3 protein once. The data contain about 190,000 distinct CDR3 sequences, approximately 24% of them singletons. Per germline, CDR1 SGHTA and CDR2 FQGNSA. The CDR3 sequence is 13 residues long. Trimming took off 6 bases at V and 9 bases at J, with 17 bases between the two ends.

The receptor's source is a woman between 35 and 50 years old with alopecia areata. Some clones in this sample may be carry-over from other donors' samples. The chain recombines TRBV7-2 with TRBJ1-1, with a weak D call TRBD1 (6 bases). The source material was whole blood, sampled in connection with sensitization to the hapten diphenylcyclopropenone (DPC). The CDR3 here is CASRRTGSPQAFF. The CDR3, as DNA: TGTGCCAGCAGGCGAACAGGGTCGCCGCAAGCTTTCTTT.